This T cell receptor (beta chain) was identified during a study of shared clonotypes between healthy human individuals. Study information: The study drew on two women and a few men aged 18 to 49 as donors. Study-wide results and caveats: What rarefaction showed was incomplete sorted-subset sequencing despite large depth.

Across several immunoSEQ plates, the genomic DNA of each subset was split evenly. The protocol was immunoSEQ multiplex PCR, while the TCRdb copy is restricted to in-frame clones and leaves out a portion. The sample contains about 1.1 million clones, roughly 80% of which appear only once. This clone came up a few times. Its antigen is currently unknown. The CDR3 length is 13 residues. V gave up 3 bases and J gave up 10 bases, with 13 bases separating them. CDR1 LNHDA and CDR2 SQIVND come from the germline V gene (reference sequence). Sequencing input: memory CD4+ T cells from PBMCs. The sample's subset: CD45RA-negative fraction. The rearrangement joins TRBV19 to TRBJ2-1, with TRBD1 as a possible D gene (5 bases). The receptor was isolated from a man between 18 and 35 years old in good health. Some clones in this sample may be carry-over from other donors' samples. The CDR3 DNA is TGTGCCAGTAGTATCCTCAGGGCAAACGAGCAGTTCTTC. Amino acid sequence: CASSILRANEQFF.